Listed here is a single TCR beta chain. The record originates from a study of cytomegalovirus exposure and HLA in healthy donors. Turning to the study itself: Samples from HLA-typed donors yielded approximately 80 million unique TCRs in an early data release.

The primer mix had 60 Vbeta and 13 Jbeta primers. Sequencing was performed with immunoSEQ multiplex PCR; in TCRdb, only in-frame clones are kept and a portion is missing. This sample carries tens of thousands of clones, about four fifths of them seen once, and the ten largest clones take 2.5% to 3%. Sequencing input: PBMCs. This TCR was sampled from a woman aged 30 to 39 in good health and CMV-seronegative.

CDR3 bases: TGTGCCAGTACCCCGGACAGCCCAAGCAATCAGCCCCAGCATTTT. It translates to CASTPDSPSNQPQHF. The rearrangement uses TRBV19 and TRBJ1-5, with D perhaps matching TRBD1 (6 bases). The V gene lost 7 bases and the J gene lost 1 base, with 14 bases spanning the gap. The length of the CDR3 is 15 residues. Germline CDR1 is LNHDA and CDR2 is SQIVND (reference sequence).